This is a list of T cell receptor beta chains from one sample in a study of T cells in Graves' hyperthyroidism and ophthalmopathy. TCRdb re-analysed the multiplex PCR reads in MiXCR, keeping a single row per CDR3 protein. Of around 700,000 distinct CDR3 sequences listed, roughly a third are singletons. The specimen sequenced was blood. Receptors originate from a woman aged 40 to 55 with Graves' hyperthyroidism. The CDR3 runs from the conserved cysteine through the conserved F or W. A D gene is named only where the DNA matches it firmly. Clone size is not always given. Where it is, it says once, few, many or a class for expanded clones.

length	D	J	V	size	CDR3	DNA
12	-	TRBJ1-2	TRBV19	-	CATDRGTYGYTF	TGTGCCACCGATAGAGGGACCTATGGCTACACCTTC
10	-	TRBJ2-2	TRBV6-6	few	CASSEVQLFF	TGTGCCAGCAGTGAAGTGCAGCTGTTTTTT
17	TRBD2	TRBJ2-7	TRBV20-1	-	CSASPAAGGILTYEQYF	TGCAGTGCCAGCCCAGCAGCGGGGGGGATTTTAACCTACGAGCAGTACTTC
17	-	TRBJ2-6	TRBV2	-	CASSLGLVAERANVLTF	TGTGCCAGCAGCCTAGGGCTAGTTGCCGAGAGGGCCAACGTCCTGACTTTC
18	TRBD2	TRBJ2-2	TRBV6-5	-	CASSYSDGTSSRTGELFF	TGTGCCAGCAGTTACTCGGACGGGACTAGCTCAAGAACCGGGGAGCTGTTTTTT
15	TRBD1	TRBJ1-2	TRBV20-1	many	CSARDRDRESMGYTF	TGCAGTGCTAGAGATCGGGACAGGGAGAGCATGGGCTACACCTTC
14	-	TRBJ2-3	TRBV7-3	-	CASSLTPAADTQYF	TGTGCCAGCAGCTTAACGCCGGCAGCAGATACGCAGTATTTT
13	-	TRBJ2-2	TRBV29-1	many	CSVGQSNTGELFF	TGCAGCGTTGGTCAGTCCAACACCGGGGAGCTGTTTTTT
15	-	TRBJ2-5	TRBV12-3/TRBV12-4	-	CASSFKGDYQETQYF	TGTGCCAGCAGTTTTAAGGGGGACTACCAAGAGACCCAGTACTTC
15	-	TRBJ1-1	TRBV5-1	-	CASSLEQGNFAEAFF	TGCGCCAGCAGCTTGGAGCAAGGGAATTTCGCTGAAGCTTTCTTT